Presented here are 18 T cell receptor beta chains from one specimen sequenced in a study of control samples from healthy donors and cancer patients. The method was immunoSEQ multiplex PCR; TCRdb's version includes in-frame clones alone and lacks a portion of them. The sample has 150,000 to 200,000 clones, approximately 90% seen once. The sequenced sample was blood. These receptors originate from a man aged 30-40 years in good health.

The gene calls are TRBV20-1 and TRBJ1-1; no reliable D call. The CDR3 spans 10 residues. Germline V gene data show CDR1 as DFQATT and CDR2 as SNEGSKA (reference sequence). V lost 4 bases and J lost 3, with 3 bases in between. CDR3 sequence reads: CSAKYTEAFF. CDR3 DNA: TGCAGTGCTAAGTACACTGAAGCTTTCTTT.

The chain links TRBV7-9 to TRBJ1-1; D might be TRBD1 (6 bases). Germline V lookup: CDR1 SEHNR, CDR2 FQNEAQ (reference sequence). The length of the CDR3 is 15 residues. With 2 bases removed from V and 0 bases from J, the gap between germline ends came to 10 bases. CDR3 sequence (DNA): TGTGCCAGCAGCTTAATGGCAGGGGTGAACACTGAAGCTTTCTTT. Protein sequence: CASSLMAGVNTEAFF.

The CDR3 sequence: CASSLKGTEAFF. The CDR3 DNA follows: TGTGCCAGCAGCTTAAAGGGGACTGAAGCTTTCTTT. The chain couples TRBV11-3 to TRBJ1-1; a possible D gene is TRBD1 (5 bases). CDR3 length: 12 amino acids. Germline assignment: CDR1 SGHNT and CDR2 YENEEA. V dropped 2 bases and J dropped 5 bases, with 6 bases sitting between them. Full variable domain (missing parts from reference TRBV11-3 and TRBJ1-1): EAGVVQSPRYKIIEKKQPVAFWCNPISGHNTLYWYLQNLGQGPELLIRYENEEAVDDSQLPKDRFSAERLKGVDSTLKIQPAELGDSAVYLCASSLKGTEAFFGQGTRLTVV.

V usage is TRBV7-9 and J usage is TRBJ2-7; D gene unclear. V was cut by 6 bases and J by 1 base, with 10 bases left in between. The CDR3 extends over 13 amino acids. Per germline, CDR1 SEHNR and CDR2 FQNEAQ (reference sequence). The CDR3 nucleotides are TGTGCCAGCAGAGACGGATTTTCCTACGAGCAGTACTTC. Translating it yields CASRDGFSYEQYF. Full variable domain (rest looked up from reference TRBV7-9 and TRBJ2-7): DTGVSQNPRHKITKRGQNVTFRCDPISEHNRLYWYRQTLGQGPEFLTYFQNEAQLEKSRLLSDRFSAERPKGSFSTLEIQRTEQGDSAMYLCASRDGFSYEQYFGPGTRLTVT.

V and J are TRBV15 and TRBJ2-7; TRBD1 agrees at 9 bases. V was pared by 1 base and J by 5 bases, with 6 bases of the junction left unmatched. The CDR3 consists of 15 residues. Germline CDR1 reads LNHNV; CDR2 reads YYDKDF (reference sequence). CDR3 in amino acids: CATSRAGTGINEQYF. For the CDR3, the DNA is TGTGCCACCAGCAGAGCCGGGACAGGGATTAACGAGCAGTACTTC.

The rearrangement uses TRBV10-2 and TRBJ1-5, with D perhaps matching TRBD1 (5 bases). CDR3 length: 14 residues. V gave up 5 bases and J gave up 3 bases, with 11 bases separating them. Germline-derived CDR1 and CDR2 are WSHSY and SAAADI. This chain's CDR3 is CASSRDGLNQPQHF. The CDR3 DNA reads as TGCGCCAGCAGTCGGGACGGTCTCAATCAGCCCCAGCATTTT.

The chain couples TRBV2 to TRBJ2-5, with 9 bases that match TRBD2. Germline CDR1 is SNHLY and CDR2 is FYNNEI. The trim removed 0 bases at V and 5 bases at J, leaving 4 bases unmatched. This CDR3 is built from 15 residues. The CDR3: CASSEAAGGLETQYF. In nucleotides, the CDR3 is TGTGCCAGCAGTGAAGCTGCGGGAGGGTTGGAGACCCAGTACTTC.

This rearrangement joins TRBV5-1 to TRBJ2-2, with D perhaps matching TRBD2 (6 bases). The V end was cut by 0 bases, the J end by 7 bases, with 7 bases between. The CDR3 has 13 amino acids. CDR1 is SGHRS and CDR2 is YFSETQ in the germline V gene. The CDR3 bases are TGCGCCAGCAGCTTGGCCGGGGGCGGGGAGCTGTTTTTT. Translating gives CASSLAGGGELFF.

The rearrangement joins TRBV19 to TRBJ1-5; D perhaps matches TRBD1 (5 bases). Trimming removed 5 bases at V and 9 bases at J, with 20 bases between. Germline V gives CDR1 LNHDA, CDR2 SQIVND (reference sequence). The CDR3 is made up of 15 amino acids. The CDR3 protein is CASSPMGGVSAPQHF. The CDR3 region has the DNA TGTGCCAGTAGTCCCATGGGGGGAGTTTCAGCGCCCCAGCATTTT.

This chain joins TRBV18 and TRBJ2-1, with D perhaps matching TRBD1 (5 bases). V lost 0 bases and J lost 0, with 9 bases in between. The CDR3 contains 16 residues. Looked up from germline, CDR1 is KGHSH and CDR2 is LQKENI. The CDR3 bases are TGTGCCAGCTCACCACCCGACAGATTCTCCTACAATGAGCAGTTCTTC. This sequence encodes CASSPPDRFSYNEQFF. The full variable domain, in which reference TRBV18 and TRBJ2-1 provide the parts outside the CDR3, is NAGVMQNPRHLVRRRGQEARLRCSPMKGHSHVYWYRQLPEEGLKFMVYLQKENIIDESGMPKERFSAEFPKEGPSILRIQQVVRGDSAAYFCASSPPDRFSYNEQFFGPGTRLTVL.

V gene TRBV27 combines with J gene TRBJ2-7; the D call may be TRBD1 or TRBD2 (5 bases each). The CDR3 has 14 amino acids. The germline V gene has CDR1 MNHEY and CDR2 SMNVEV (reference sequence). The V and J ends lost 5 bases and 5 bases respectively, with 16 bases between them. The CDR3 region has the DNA TGTGCCAGCAGTAGTTGGGGAAGGGACCACGAGCAGTACTTC. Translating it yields CASSSWGRDHEQYF.

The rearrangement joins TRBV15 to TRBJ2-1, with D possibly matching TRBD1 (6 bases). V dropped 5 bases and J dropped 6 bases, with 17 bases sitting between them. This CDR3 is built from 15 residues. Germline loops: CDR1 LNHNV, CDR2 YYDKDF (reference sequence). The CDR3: CATSSPWIRGNEQFF. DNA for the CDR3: TGTGCCACCAGCTCTCCTTGGATCAGGGGCAATGAGCAGTTCTTC.

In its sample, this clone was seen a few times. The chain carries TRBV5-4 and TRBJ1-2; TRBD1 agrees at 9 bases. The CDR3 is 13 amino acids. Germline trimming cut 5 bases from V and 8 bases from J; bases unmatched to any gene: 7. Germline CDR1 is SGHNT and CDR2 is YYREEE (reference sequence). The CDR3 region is CASRGTGRRGYTF. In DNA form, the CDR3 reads TGTGCCAGCAGGGGGACAGGGCGTCGGGGCTACACCTTC.

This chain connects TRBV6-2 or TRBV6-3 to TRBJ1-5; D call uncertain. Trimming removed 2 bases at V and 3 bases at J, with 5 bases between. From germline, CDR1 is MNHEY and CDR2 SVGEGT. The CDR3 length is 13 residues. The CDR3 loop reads CASSYSHNQPQHF. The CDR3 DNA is TGTGCCAGCAGTTACAGTCACAATCAGCCCCAGCATTTT.

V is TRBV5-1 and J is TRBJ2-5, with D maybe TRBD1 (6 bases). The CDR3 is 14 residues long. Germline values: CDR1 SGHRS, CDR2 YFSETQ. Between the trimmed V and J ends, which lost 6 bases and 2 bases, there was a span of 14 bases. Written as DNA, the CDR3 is TGCGCCAGCACCACCGGGACACATCAAGAGACCCAGTACTTC. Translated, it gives CASTTGTHQETQYF.

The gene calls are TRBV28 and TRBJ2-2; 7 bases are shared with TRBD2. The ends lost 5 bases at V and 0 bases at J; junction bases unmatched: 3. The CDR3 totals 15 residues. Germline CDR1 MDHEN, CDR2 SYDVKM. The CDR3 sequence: CASSEGTTNTGELFF. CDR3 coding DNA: TGTGCCAGCAGTGAAGGGACTACGAACACCGGGGAGCTGTTTTTT.

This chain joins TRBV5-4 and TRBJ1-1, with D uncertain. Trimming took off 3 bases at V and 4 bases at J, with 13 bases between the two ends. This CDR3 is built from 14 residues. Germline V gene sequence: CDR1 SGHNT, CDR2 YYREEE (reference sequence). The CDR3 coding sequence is TGTGCCAGCAGCTGGACGGATACGAGCACTGAAGCTTTCTTT. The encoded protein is CASSWTDTSTEAFF.

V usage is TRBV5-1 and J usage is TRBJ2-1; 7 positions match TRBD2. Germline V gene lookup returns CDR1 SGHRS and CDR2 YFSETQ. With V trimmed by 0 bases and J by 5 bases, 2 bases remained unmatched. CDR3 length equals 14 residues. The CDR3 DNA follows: TGCGCCAGCAGCTTGGAAGCGGGACACAATGAGCAGTTCTTC. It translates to CASSLEAGHNEQFF.